This T cell receptor (beta chain) came from a study of blood T cell repertoires in COVID-19. Study context: The cDNA or gDNA used as material had been derived from T cells, B-cell-depleted T cells, or PBMCs.

Germline loops: CDR1 MNHEY, CDR2 SVGAGI. The CDR3 extends over 14 amino acids. The authors' processing: Reference gene primer amplification gave estimated nucleated cell counts. TCRdb's copy holds only in-frame clones and misses some; the assay was immunoSEQ multiplex PCR. Clone size and the V and J calls come from that table; the DNA yielded D and trimming. This table holds 180,000 or so clones, around 87% found once. The clonotype originates from a man aged 18-30 years with acute or convalescent COVID-19. The chain combines TRBV6-5 with TRBJ2-5; 9 bases are a match to TRBD1. The DNA end is a closer match to TRBJ2-7, so the J assignment may be wrong. Sequencing was carried out using peripheral blood. The CDR3 coding sequence is TGTGCCAGCAGATCCGGGACAGGGACCTACGAGCAGTACTTC. Translating gives CASRSGTGTYEQYF.